This T cell receptor beta chain was recovered during a study of control samples from healthy donors and cancer patients. The table came from immunoSEQ multiplex PCR; TCRdb's copy has only in-frame clones and leaves some out. This table holds some 120,000 clones, about 93% found once. Germline lookup yields CDR1 SGHVS and CDR2 FNYEAQ. The length of the CDR3 is 16 residues. V was clipped by 6 bases and J by 5 bases; unmatched bases: 9. The clonotype was recovered from a man aged 18 to 30 in good health. The chain combines TRBV7-6 with TRBJ2-3; 12 bases line up with TRBD1. The sequenced sample consisted of blood. For the CDR3, the DNA is TGTGCCAGCAGACAGGGGACAGGGGGCGGATTAGATACGCAGTATTTT. As protein: CASRQGTGGGLDTQYF.